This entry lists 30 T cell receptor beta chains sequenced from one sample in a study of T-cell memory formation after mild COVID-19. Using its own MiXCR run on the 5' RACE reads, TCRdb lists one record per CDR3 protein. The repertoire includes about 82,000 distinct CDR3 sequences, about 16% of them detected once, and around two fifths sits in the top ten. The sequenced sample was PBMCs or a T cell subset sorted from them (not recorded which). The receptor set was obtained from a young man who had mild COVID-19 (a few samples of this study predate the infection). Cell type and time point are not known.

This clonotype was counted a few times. This CDR3 reads CSARDYRDSLGTDTQYF. DNA of the CDR3: TGCAGTGCTAGAGATTATCGGGACAGTCTAGGCACAGATACGCAGTATTTT. The chain links TRBV20-1 to TRBJ2-3, with TRBD1 matching 7 bases. This CDR3 comprises 17 residues. Germline assignment: CDR1 DFQATT and CDR2 SNEGSKA (reference sequence). The V and J ends lost 0 bases and 1 base, in that order; junction bases with no gene match: 10.

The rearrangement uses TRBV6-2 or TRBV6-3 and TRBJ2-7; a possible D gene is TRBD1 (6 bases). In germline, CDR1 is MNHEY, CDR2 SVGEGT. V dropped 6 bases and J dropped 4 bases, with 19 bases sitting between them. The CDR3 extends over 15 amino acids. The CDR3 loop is CASRATGGLRYEQYF. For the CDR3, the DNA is TGTGCCAGCAGGGCTACTGGGGGCTTGAGGTACGAGCAGTACTTC.

In DNA form, the CDR3 reads TGTGCCAGCAGCCGGGGGGACCGGACTGAAGCTTTCTTT. This gives the protein CASSRGDRTEAFF. J is TRBJ1-1 and V is TRBV5-4; a weak D match, TRBD1 (5 bases). The CDR3 consists of 13 residues. The germline V gene encodes CDR1 SGHNT and CDR2 YYREEE (reference sequence). Trimming removed 4 bases at V and 5 bases at J, with 12 bases between.

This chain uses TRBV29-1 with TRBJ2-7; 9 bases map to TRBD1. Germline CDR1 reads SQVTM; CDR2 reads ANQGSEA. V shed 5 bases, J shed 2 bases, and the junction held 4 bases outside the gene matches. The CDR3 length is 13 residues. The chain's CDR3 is CSVMTGGAYEQYF. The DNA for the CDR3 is TGCAGCGTTATGACAGGGGGGGCCTACGAGCAGTACTTC.

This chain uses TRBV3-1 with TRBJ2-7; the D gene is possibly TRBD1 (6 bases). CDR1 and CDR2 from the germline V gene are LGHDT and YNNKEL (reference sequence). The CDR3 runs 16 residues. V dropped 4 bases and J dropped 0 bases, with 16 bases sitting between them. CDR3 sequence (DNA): TGTGCCAGCAGCCCCGCAGGGACACCGAGCTCCTACGAGCAGTACTTC. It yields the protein CASSPAGTPSSYEQYF.

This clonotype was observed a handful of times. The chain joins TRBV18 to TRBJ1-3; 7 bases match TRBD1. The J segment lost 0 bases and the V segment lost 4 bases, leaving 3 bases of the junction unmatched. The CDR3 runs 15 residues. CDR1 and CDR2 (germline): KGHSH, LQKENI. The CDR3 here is CASSHDRDSGNTIYF. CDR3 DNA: TGTGCCAGCTCACACGACAGGGACTCTGGAAACACCATATATTTT. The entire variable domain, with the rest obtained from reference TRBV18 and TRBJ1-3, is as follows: NAGVMQNPRHLVRRRGQEARLRCSPMKGHSHVYWYRQLPEEGLKFMVYLQKENIIDESGMPKERFSAEFPKEGPSILRIQQVVRGDSAAYFCASSHDRDSGNTIYFGEGSWLTVV.

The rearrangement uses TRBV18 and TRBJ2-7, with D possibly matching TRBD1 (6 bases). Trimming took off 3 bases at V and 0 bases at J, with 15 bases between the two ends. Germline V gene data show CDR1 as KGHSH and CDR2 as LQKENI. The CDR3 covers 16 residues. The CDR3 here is CASSPILDRPSYEQYF. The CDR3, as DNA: TGTGCCAGCTCACCCATTTTGGACAGACCCTCCTACGAGCAGTACTTC.

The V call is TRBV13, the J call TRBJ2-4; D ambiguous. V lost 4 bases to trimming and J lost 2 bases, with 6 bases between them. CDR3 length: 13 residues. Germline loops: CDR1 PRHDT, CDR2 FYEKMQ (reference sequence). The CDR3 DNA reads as TGTGCCAGCAGCTCACCCACCAAAAACATTCAGTACTTC. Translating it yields CASSSPTKNIQYF.

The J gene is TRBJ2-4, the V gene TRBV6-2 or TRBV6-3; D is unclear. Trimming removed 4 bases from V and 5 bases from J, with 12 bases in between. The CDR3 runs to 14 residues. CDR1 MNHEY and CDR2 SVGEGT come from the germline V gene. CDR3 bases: TGTGCCAGCAGTTCTATGGACGAACAAAACATTCAGTACTTC. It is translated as CASSSMDEQNIQYF.

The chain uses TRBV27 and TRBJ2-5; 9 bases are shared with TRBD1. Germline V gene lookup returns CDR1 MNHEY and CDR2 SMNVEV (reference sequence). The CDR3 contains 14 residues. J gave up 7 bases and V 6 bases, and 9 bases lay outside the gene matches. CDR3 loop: CASSPGQGGRTQYF. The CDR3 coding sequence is TGTGCCAGCAGCCCGGGACAGGGAGGACGGACCCAGTACTTC.

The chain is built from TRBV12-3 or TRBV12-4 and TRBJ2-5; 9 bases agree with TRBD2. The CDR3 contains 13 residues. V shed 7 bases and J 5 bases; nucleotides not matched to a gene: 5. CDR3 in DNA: TGTGCCAGCATAGCGGGGGACGAGGAGACCCAGTACTTC. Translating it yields CASIAGDEETQYF.

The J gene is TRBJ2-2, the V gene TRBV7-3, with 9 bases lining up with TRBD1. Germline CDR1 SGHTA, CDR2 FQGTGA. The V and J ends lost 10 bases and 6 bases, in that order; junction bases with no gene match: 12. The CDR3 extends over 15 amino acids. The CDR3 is CATARGTGSPGELFF. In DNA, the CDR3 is TGTGCCACCGCAAGAGGGACAGGGAGCCCCGGGGAGCTGTTTTTT.

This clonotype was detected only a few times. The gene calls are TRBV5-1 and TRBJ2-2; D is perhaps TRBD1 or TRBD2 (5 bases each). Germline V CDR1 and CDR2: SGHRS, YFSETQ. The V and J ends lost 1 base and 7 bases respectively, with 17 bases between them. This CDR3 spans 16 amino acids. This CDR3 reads CASSLYGATHIGELFF. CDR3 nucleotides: TGCGCCAGCAGCTTGTACGGGGCGACCCACATCGGGGAGCTGTTTTTT.

The CDR3 protein is CASRRDRVGTDTQYF. The CDR3 DNA reads as TGTGCCAGCAGAAGGGACAGGGTGGGCACAGATACGCAGTATTTT. This sequence joins TRBV12-3 or TRBV12-4 and TRBJ2-3; 9 nucleotides agree with TRBD1. The CDR3 has 15 amino acids. V trimming: 6 bases; J trimming: 1 base; junction bases outside the gene matches: 5.

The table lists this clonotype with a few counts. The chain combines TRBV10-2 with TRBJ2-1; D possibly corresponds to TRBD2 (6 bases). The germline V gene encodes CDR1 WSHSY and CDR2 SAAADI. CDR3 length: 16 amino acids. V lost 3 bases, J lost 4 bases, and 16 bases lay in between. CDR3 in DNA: TGCGCCAGCAGTGATTCGCTCGGGCGGGGATACAATGAGCAGTTCTTC. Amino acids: CASSDSLGRGYNEQFF.

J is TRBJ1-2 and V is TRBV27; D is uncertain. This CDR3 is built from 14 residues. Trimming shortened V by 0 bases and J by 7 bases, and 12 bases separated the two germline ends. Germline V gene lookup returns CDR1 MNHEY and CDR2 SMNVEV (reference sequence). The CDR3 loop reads CASSLSGTAPGYTF. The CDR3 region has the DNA TGTGCCAGCAGTTTATCGGGCACGGCCCCTGGCTACACCTTC.

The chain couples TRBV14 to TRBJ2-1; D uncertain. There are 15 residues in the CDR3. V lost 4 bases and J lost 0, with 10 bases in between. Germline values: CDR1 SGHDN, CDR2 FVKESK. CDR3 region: CASSPGRNSYNEQFF. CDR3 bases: TGTGCCAGCAGCCCCGGTAGAAACTCCTACAATGAGCAGTTCTTC.

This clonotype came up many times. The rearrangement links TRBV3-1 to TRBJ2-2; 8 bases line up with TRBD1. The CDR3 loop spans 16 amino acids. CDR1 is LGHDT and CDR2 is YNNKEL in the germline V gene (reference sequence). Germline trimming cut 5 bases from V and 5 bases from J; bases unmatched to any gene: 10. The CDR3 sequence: CASSDSTGGWTGELFF. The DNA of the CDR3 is TGTGCCAGCAGCGACTCTACAGGGGGTTGGACCGGGGAGCTGTTTTTT.

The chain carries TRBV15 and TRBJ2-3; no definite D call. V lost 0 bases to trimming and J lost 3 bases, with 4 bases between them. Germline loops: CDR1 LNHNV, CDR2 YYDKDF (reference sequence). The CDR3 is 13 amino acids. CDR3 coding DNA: TGTGCCACCAGCAGAGATAGTACAGATACGCAGTATTTT. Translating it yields CATSRDSTDTQYF.

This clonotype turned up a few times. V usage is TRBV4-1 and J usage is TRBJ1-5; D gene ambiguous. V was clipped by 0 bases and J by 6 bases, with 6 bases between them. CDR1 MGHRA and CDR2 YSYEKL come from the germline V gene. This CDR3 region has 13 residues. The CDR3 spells CASSQEEVQPQHF. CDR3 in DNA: TGCGCCAGCAGCCAAGAGGAGGTTCAGCCCCAGCATTTT.

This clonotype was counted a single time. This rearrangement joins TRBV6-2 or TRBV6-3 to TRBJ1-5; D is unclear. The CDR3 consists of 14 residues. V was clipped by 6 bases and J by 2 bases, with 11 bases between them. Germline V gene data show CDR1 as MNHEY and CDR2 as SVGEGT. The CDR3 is CASSLRLRNQPQHF. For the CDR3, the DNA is TGTGCCAGCAGCCTACGGCTCCGCAATCAGCCCCAGCATTTT.

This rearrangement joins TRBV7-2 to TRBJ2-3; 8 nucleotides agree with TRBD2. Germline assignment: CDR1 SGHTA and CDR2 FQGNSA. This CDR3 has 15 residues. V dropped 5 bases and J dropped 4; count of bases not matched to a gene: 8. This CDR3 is CASSPTSGWADTQYF. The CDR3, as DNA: TGTGCCAGCAGCCCTACTAGCGGCTGGGCAGATACGCAGTATTTT.

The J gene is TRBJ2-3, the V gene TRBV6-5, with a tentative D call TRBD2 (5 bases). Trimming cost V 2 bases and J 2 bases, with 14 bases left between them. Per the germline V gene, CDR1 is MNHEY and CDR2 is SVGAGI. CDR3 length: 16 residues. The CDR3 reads CASSYGLKRVTDTQYF. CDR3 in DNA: TGTGCCAGCAGTTACGGACTCAAGAGGGTCACAGATACGCAGTATTTT.

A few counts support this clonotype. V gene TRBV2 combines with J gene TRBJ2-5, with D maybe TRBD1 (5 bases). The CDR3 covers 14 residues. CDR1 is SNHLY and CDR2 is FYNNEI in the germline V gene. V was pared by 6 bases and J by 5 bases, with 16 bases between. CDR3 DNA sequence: TGTGCCAGCAGGGGCCAAGGGGCAATCGAGACCCAGTACTTC. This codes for CASRGQGAIETQYF.

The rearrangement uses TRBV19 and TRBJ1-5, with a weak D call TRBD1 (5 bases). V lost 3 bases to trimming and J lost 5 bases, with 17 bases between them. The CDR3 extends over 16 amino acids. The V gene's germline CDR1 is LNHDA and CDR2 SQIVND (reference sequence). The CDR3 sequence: CASSIGEGRAHQPQHF. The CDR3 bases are TGTGCCAGTAGTATTGGAGAGGGGAGGGCTCATCAGCCCCAGCATTTT.

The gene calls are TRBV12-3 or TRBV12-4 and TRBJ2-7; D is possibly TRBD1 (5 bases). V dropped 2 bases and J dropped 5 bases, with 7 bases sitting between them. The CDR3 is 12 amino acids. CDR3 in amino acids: CASSLLGDEQYF. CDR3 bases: TGTGCCAGCAGTTTACTAGGGGACGAGCAGTACTTC.

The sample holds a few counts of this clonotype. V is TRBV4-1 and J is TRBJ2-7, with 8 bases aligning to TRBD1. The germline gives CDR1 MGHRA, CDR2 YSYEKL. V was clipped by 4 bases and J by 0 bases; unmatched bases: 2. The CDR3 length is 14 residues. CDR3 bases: TGCGCCAGCAGCCCAGGACAGGGCTCCTACGAGCAGTACTTC. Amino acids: CASSPGQGSYEQYF.

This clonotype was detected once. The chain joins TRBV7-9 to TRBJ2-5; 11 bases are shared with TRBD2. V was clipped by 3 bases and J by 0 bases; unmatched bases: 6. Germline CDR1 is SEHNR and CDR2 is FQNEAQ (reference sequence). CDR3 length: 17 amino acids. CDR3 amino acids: CASSFILAGGHQETQYF. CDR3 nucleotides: TGTGCCAGCAGCTTCATTCTAGCGGGGGGCCACCAAGAGACCCAGTACTTC.

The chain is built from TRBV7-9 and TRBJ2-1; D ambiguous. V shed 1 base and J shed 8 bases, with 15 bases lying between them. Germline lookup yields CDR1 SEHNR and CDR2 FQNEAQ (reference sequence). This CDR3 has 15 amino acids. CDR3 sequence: CASSLVAQGSHEQFF. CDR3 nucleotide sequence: TGTGCCAGCAGCTTAGTAGCTCAAGGGTCTCATGAGCAGTTCTTC.

The CDR3 sequence is CASSLVPGIYEQYF. CDR3 in DNA: TGTGCCAGCAGCTTGGTTCCAGGGATTTACGAGCAGTACTTC. V is TRBV5-5 and J is TRBJ2-7; weak D call: TRBD1 (5 bases). Between the trimmed V and J ends, which lost 0 bases and 4 bases, there was a span of 11 bases. There are 14 residues in the CDR3. Germline V CDR1 and CDR2: SGHKS, YYEKEE (reference sequence).